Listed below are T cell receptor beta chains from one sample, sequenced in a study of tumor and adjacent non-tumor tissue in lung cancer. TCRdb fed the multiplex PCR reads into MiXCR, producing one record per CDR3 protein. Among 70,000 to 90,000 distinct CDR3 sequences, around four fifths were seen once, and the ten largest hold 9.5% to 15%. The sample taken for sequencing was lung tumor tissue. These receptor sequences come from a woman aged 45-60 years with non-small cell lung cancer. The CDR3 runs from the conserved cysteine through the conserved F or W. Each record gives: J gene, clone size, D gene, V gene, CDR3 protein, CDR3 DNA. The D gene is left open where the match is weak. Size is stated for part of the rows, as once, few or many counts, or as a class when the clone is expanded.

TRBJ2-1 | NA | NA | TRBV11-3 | CTRSLVGGSYNEQFF | TGTACCCGCAGCTTAGTGGGCGGCTCCTACAATGAGCAGTTCTTC
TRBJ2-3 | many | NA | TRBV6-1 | CASSPRLGRTDTQYF | TGTGCCAGCAGTCCACGACTGGGTCGTACAGATACGCAGTATTTT
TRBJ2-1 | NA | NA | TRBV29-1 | CSVEDRGLTGEGEQSF | TGCAGCGTTGAAGATCGAGGACTAACGGGAGAAGGTGAGCAGTCATTC
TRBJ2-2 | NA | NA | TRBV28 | CAISFIVTGELFF | TGTGCCATCAGTTTCATCGTCACCGGGGAGTTGTTTTTT
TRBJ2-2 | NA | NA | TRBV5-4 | CASSVGAGTGELLF | NA
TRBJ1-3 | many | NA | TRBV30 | CAWSLEPGNTIYF | TGTGCCTGGAGTCTGGAACCTGGAAACACCATATATTTT
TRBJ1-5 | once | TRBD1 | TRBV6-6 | CAGSYGGGHLQHF | TGTGCCGGCAGTTACGGAGGGGGCCATCTCCAGCATTTT
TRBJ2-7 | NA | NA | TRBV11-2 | CASNLSGGEQYF | TGTGCCAGCAACCTAAGCGGCGGGGAGCAGTACTTC
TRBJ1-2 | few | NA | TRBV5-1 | CASSPGDTADYTF | TGCGCCAGCAGTCCGGGCGATACCGCTGACTACACCTTC
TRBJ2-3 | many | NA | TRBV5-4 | CASSSYFPGDSTDTQYF | TGTGCCAGCAGCTCATATTTCCCAGGGGACTCCACAGATACGCAGTATTTT
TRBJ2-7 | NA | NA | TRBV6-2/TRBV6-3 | CASRRRPGPYDHYF | TGTGCCAGCAGACGCCGTCCAGGGCCCTACGACCACTACTTC
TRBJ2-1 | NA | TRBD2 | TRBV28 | CGFRGTSGRAIDGGDEQLF | TGTGGATTCCGGGGCACTAGCGGGAGGGCCATCGATGGGGGGGATGAGCAGCTCTTC
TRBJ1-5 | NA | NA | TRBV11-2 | CASSLEDRCSQHQHF | TGTGCCAGCAGTTTAGAAGACAGATGTTCCCAGCACCAGCATTTT
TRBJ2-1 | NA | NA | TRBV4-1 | CTSSLSSLYGSCNEQFF | TGCACCAGCAGTCTCAGCTCATTGTACGGCTCCTGCAATGAGCAGTTCTTC
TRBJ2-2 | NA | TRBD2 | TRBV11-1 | CASSFGAWAQLNSGELFF | TGCGCCAGCAGCTTCGGAGCGTGGGCTCAGTTGAACAGCGGGGAGTTGTTTTTT
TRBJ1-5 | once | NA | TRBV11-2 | CVSSLKGLGNQPRHF | TGTGTCAGCAGCTTGAAGGGCCTTGGCAATCAGCCCCGGCATTTT
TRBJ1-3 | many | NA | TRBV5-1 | CASSAGYGNTIYF | TGCGCCAGCAGCGCGGGGTATGGAAACACCATATATTTT
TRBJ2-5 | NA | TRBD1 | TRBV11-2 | CANSSTGEEIQYF | TGTGCCAACAGCTCTACAGGGGAAGAGATCCAGTACTTC
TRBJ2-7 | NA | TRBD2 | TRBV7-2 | CASSLAGGQGQYF | TGTGCCAGCAGCTTAGCGGGAGGGCAAGGGCAGTACTTC
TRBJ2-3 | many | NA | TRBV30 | CAWTWDMLTQYF | TGTGCCTGGACATGGGACATGCTTACGCAGTATTTT
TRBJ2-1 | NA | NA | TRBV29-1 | CSADLAPVNEQFF | TGCAGTGCCGACCTAGCTCCCGTGAATGAGCAGTTCTTC
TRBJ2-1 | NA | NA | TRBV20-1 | CSATSGQAFNGRYEQFF | TGCAGTGCTACATCGGGACAGGCATTTAACGGGAGGTATGAGCAGTTCTTC
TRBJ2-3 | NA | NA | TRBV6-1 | CVSRMASSTDTQYF | TGTGTCAGCAGGATGGCGTCGAGCACAGATACGCAGTATTTT
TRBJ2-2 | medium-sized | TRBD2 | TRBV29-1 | CSVGGLTNTGELFF | TGCAGCGTTGGGGGACTAACGAACACCGGGGAGCTGTTTTTT
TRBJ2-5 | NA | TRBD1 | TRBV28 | CASGSPDRGSWETQYF | TGCGCCAGCGGATCGCCCGACAGGGGGAGTTGGGAGACCCAGTACTTC
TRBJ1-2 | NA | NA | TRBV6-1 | CSSRRASHGYIF | TGTTCCAGCAGGCGGGCGAGCCATGGCTACATCTTC
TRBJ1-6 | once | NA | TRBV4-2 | CASSPNKGEGGSHLHF | TGTGCCAGCAGCCCGAACAAGGGGGAGGGTGGTTCACACCTCCATTTT
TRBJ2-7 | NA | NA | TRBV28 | CASSLWCYEQYF | TGTGCCAGTAGTTTATGGTGCTACGAGCAGTACTTC
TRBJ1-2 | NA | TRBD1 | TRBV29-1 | CSAGTARNYDYTF | TGCAGCGCCGGGACAGCTAGGAACTATGACTACACCTTC
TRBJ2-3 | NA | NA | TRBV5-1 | CASSFGNTEGASDTQYF | TGCGCCAGCAGTTTCGGAAACACAGAGGGCGCGTCAGATACGCAGTATTTT
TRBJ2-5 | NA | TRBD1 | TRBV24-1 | CVISDLPGQGEETQYF | TGTGTCATCAGTGATCTCCCGGGACAGGGTGAAGAGACCCAGTACTTC
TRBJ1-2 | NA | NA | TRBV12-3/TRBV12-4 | CASSIQGLGKDGYTF | TGCGCCAGCAGTATACAGGGATTAGGGAAAGATGGCTACACCTTC
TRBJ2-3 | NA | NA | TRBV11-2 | CASSLGPQGDLTQYF | TGTGCCAGCAGCTTAGGACCCCAAGGGGACCTTACGCAGTATTTT
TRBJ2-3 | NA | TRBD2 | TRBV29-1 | CSVPLAGGRADTQYF | TGTAGCGTTCCCCTAGCGGGAGGTAGAGCAGATACGCAGTATTTT
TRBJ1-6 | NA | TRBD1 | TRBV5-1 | CASSPGQGRVPLHF | TGCGCAAGCAGCCCTGGACAGGGCAGAGTGCCCCTCCACTTT
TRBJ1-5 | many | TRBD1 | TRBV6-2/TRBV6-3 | CASHDPGQEEPQHF | TGTGCCAGCCATGATCCGGGACAGGAGGAGCCCCAGCATTTT
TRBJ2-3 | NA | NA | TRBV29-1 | CSGDMTPRPTETQYF | TGCAGCGGGGACATGACCCCTAGACCTACAGAAACGCAGTATTTT
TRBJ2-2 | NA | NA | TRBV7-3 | CASSLAPGFTEELFF | TGTGCCAGCAGCTTAGCCCCGGGATTCACCGAGGAGCTGTTTTTT
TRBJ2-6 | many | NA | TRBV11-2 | CASSLNGFLPGANVLTF | TGTGCCAGCAGCTTAAACGGGTTTTTGCCGGGGGCCAACGTCCTGACTTTC